The 8 T cell receptor beta chains listed next were all sequenced from one sample in a study of blood T cell repertoires in COVID-19. Produced via immunoSEQ multiplex PCR; TCRdb's table is partial and in-frame only. The table records 150,000 to 200,000 clones, roughly 86% of them present only once. What was sequenced was peripheral blood. The receptors come from an older man with acute or convalescent COVID-19.

The genes are TRBV6-5 and TRBJ1-1, with D perhaps matching TRBD1 (5 bases). Trimming cost V 7 bases and J 8 bases, with 20 bases left between them. Germline loops: CDR1 MNHEY, CDR2 SVGAGI. CDR3 length equals 14 residues. CDR3 in DNA: TGTGCCAGCACCCCCGGTGGGGGGGTCCTAGAAGCTTTCTTT. Translated, it gives CASTPGGGVLEAFF.

The rearrangement uses TRBV4-2 and TRBJ2-1; 10 nucleotides agree with TRBD2. This CDR3 contains 15 residues. The germline gives CDR1 LGHNA, CDR2 YNFKEQ. V dropped 1 base and J dropped 8; count of bases not matched to a gene: 5. The CDR3 nucleotides are TGTGCCAGCAGCCAAGTTAGCGGGGGGCCTGATGAGCAGTTCTTC. Translated, it gives CASSQVSGGPDEQFF.

CDR3 sequence: CASRETTGNMEQYF. The DNA of the CDR3 is TGTGCCAGTCGAGAGACGACGGGGAATATGGAGCAGTACTTC. The genes are TRBV6-5 and TRBJ2-7; possible D gene TRBD2, 5 bases. Trimming cost V 9 bases and J 7 bases, with 22 bases left between them. Germline V gene data show CDR1 as MNHEY and CDR2 as SVGAGI. CDR3 length equals 14 residues.

The chain combines TRBV28 with TRBJ1-3, with TRBD1 matching over 9 bases. The V gene end was trimmed by 8 bases and the J gene end by 0 bases; junction bases not matched to a gene: 8. This CDR3 contains 16 residues. Germline loops: CDR1 MDHEN, CDR2 SYDVKM. The CDR3 bases are TGTGCCAGCGAGACAGGGGGTGTTTTCTCTGGAAACACCATATATTTT. The encoded protein is CASETGGVFSGNTIYF.

This clone came up a few times. This chain joins TRBV19 and TRBJ2-2; 11 positions agree with TRBD2. Germline assignment: CDR1 LNHDA and CDR2 SQIVND (reference sequence). The CDR3 runs 17 residues. V was clipped by 1 base and J by 4 bases; unmatched bases: 5. This CDR3 reads CASSIVLLAGVTGELFF. The CDR3 nucleotides are TGTGCCAGTAGTATAGTATTACTAGCGGGAGTCACCGGGGAGCTGTTTTTT.

V gene TRBV9 combines with J gene TRBJ2-5; TRBD1 matches 11 bases. Germline CDR1 is SGDLS and CDR2 is YYNGEE. V lost 4 bases to trimming and J lost 4 bases; unmatched junction nucleotides: 3. The CDR3 spans 14 residues. CDR3: CASSLGQGGETQYF. The DNA for the CDR3 is TGTGCCAGCAGCTTGGGACAGGGGGGAGAGACCCAGTACTTC.

The rearrangement uses TRBV6-6 and TRBJ1-1, with 10 bases matching TRBD1. CDR1 MNHNY and CDR2 SVGAGI come from the germline V gene (reference sequence). Trimming removed 5 bases from V and 2 bases from J; junction bases left unmatched: 8. This CDR3 spans 16 amino acids. CDR3 in amino acids: CASSQGQGRGNTEAFF. For the CDR3, the DNA is TGTGCCAGCAGTCAGGGACAGGGGCGAGGAAACACTGAAGCTTTCTTT.

V usage is TRBV11-2 and J usage is TRBJ2-7; 10 bases fit TRBD1. Looked up from germline, CDR1 is SGHAT and CDR2 is FQNNGV. V was clipped by 4 bases and J by 0 bases; unmatched bases: 6. The CDR3 has 16 amino acids. In DNA, the CDR3 is TGTGCCAGCAGCTCCCGACAGGGGGCTCTCTCCTACGAGCAGTACTTC. It codes for CASSSRQGALSYEQYF. The variable domain in full, completed from reference TRBV11-2 and TRBJ2-7, reads EAGVAQSPRYKIIEKRQSVAFWCNPISGHATLYWYQQILGQGPKLLIQFQNNGVVDDSQLPKDRFSAERLKGVDSTLKIQPAKLEDSAVYLCASSSRQGALSYEQYFGPGTRLTVT.